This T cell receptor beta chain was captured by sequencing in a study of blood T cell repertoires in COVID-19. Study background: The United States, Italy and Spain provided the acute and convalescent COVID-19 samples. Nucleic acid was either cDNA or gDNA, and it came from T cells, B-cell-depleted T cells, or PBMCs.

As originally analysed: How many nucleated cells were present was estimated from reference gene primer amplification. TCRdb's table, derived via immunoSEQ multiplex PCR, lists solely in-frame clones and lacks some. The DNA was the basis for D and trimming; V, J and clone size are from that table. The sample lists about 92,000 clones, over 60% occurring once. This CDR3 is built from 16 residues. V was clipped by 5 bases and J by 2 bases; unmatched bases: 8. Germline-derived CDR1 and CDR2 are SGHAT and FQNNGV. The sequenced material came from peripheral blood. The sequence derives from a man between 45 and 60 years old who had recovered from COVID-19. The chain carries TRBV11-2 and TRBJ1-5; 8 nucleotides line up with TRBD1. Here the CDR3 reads CASSPQGQGRNQPQHF. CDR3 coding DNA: TGTGCCAGCAGCCCTCAAGGACAGGGACGCAATCAGCCCCAGCATTTT.